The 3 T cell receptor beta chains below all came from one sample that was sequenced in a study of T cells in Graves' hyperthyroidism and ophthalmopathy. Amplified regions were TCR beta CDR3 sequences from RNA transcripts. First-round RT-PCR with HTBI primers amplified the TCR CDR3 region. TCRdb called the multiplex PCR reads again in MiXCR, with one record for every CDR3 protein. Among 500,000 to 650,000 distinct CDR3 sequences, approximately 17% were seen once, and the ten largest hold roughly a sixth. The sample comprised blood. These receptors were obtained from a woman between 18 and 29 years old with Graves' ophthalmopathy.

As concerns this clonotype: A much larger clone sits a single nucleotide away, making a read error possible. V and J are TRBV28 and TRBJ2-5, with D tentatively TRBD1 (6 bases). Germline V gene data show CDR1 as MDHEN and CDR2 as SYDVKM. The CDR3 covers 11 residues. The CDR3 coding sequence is TGTGCCAGTAACAGGGAAGAGGCCCAGTACTTC. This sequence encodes CASNREEAQYF.

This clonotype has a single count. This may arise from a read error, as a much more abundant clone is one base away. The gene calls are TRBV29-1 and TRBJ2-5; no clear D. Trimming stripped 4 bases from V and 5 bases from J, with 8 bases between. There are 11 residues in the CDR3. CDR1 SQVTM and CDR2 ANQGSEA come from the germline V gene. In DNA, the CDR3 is TGCAGCGTTGGAGATCGGGAGACCCAGTACTTC. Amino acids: CSVGDRETQYF. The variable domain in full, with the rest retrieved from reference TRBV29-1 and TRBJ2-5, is SAVISQKPSRDICQRGTSLTIQCQVDSQVTMMFWYRQQPGQSLTLIATANQGSEATYESGFVIDKFPISRPNLTFSTLTVSNMSPEDSSIYLCSVGDRETQYFGPGTRLLVL.

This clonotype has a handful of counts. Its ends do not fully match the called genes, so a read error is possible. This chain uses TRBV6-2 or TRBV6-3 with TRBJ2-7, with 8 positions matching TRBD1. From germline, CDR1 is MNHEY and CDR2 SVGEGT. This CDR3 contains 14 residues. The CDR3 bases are TGTGCCAACAGTTACCCGGACAGGGAGTACGAGCAGTACTTC. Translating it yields CANSYPDREYEQYF.